This passage covers 9 T cell receptor beta chains from one sample sequenced in a study of blood T cell repertoires in COVID-19 (dated by TCRdb to 2020 to 2021). Library generation was performed with the immunoSEQ multiplex PCR assay. Imported from immuneACCESS, the table was reduced by TCRdb to in-frame sequences with V and J called. These copies leave out some clones; in studies compared against another copy, an unresolved V gene accounts for under half, and the cause of the remainder is not known. The sample profile shows about 22,000 clones; 80% to 85% of them were found once. Of the sample, 22% is held by the ten largest clones. Sample: peripheral blood. These receptors were obtained from a man at least 80 years old with active or convalescent COVID-19.

The chain combines TRBV19 with TRBJ1-4, with D unclear. Germline V gene lookup returns CDR1 LNHDA and CDR2 SQIVND (reference sequence). The CDR3 runs 16 residues. Trimming left V 6 bases short and J 6 bases short, with 20 bases between. DNA of the CDR3: TGTGCCAGTAGCGCGAGAAGGACGGGAGTGGATGAAAAACTGTTTTTT. Its protein product is CASSARRTGVDEKLFF.

The V call is TRBV6-2 or TRBV6-3, the J call TRBJ2-7; D uncertain. This CDR3 region has 13 residues. Deletions cut 4 bases from V and 2 bases from J, with 9 bases between. Germline-derived CDR1 and CDR2 are MNHEY and SVGEGT. The CDR3 bases are TGTGCCAGCAGTTCGTACAGTCCCTACGAGCAGTACTTC. This gives the protein CASSSYSPYEQYF.

Written as DNA, the CDR3 is TGTGCCAGCAGTGAAACCGAGGAGACCCAGTACTTC. This codes for CASSETEETQYF. The V and J genes are TRBV2 and TRBJ2-5; D is uncertain. CDR1 is SNHLY, CDR2 FYNNEI, per germline. V lost 2 bases and J lost 5, with 6 bases in between. The CDR3 length is 12 residues.

This sequence joins TRBV18 and TRBJ1-1; D is uncertain. The CDR3 is 15 amino acids. Trimming removed 1 base from V and 1 base from J, with 10 bases in between. From germline, CDR1 is KGHSH and CDR2 LQKENI. The CDR3 region has the DNA TGTGCCAGCTCACCACAGTCACACAAGAACACTGAAGCTTTCTTT. This gives the protein CASSPQSHKNTEAFF.

The V and J genes are TRBV12-5 and TRBJ1-6; tentative D call: TRBD1 (5 bases). This CDR3 region has 15 residues. CDR1 is LGHNT and CDR2 is FRNRAP in the germline V gene. With 1 base removed from V and 10 bases from J, the gap between germline ends came to 14 bases. CDR3 bases: TGTGCTAGTGGTTTGGACGGCAGGGCAGAGTCACCCCTCCACTTT. It encodes CASGLDGRAESPLHF.

This chain joins TRBV27 and TRBJ2-7; 9 bases align to TRBD2. The CDR3 runs to 16 residues. The germline V gene has CDR1 MNHEY and CDR2 SMNVEV (reference sequence). The V segment lost 1 base and the J segment 2 bases; nucleotides outside the gene matches: 6. The CDR3 protein is CASSLLLSSGAYEQYF. The CDR3 region has the DNA TGTGCCAGCAGTTTATTACTGTCTAGCGGGGCCTACGAGCAGTACTTC.

This chain joins TRBV5-1 and TRBJ1-6; D might be TRBD1 (5 bases). Germline-derived CDR1 and CDR2 are SGHRS and YFSETQ. This CDR3 has 13 residues. The V end lost 3 bases, the J end lost 13 bases, and 14 bases lay between the germline ends. CDR3 in amino acids: CASSSRGRNPLHF. The DNA for the CDR3 is TGCGCCAGCAGCTCCCGGGGGAGGAACCCCCTCCACTTT.

The rearrangement links TRBV6-2 or TRBV6-3 to TRBJ2-2, with 13 positions matching TRBD2. CDR3 length: 14 residues. Per germline, CDR1 MNHEY and CDR2 SVGEGT. After removal of 5 bases from V and 8 bases from J, the junction contained 2 bases not matched to a gene. The CDR3 DNA follows: TGTGCCAGCAGTAGGACTAGCGGGAGTGGGGAGCTGTTTTTT. Residues: CASSRTSGSGELFF.

CDR3 amino acids: CASSQVAGNYGYTF. The CDR3, as DNA: TGTGCCAGCAGCCAAGTTGCCGGGAACTATGGCTACACCTTC. V and J are TRBV3-1 (or the pseudogene TRBV3-2) and TRBJ1-2; the D is unclear. Trimming removed 1 base from V and 2 bases from J, with 8 bases in between. Germline CDR1 reads LGHDT; CDR2 reads YNNKEL (reference sequence). CDR3 length equals 14 residues.